Below, 20 T cell receptor beta chains from the same sample are listed, as sequenced in a study of cytomegalovirus exposure and HLA in healthy donors. 60 Vbeta and 13 Jbeta primers were used in PCR. Method: immunoSEQ multiplex PCR; TCRdb's copy keeps in-frame clones and lacks some. This sample has 150,000 to 200,000 clones, with around 77% found just once. Material for sequencing was PBMCs. These receptors were collected from a female donor in good health and CMV-seronegative.

This clone was found once. This rearrangement joins TRBV5-4 to TRBJ2-6; 9 bases are a match to TRBD1. Germline V CDR1 and CDR2: SGHNT, YYREEE (reference sequence). Trimming cost V 4 bases and J 0 bases; bases outside gene matches: 8. The CDR3 consists of 18 residues. The CDR3 reads CASSTRQGGRSGANVLTF. The CDR3 DNA is TGTGCCAGCAGCACGAGACAGGGGGGCCGCTCTGGGGCCAACGTCCTGACTTTC.

Written as DNA, the CDR3 is TGTGCCAGCAGTGTTTACGGGACAGGGGGGCTCACTGAAGCTTTCTTT. Amino acid sequence: CASSVYGTGGLTEAFF. The chain joins TRBV28 to TRBJ1-1; TRBD1 matches at 11 bases. This CDR3 is built from 16 residues. The germline CDR1 and CDR2 sequences are MDHEN and SYDVKM. V shed 5 bases, J shed 4 bases, and the junction held 9 bases outside the gene matches. Filled out from reference TRBV28 and TRBJ1-1, the complete variable domain reads DVKVTQSSRYLVKRTGEKVFLECVQDMDHENMFWYRQDPGLGLRLIYFSYDVKMKEKGDIPEGYSVSREKKERFSLILESASTNQTSMYLCASSVYGTGGLTEAFFGQGTRLTVV.

The gene calls are TRBV28 and TRBJ2-1; 12 bases agree with TRBD1. CDR1 and CDR2 (germline): MDHEN, SYDVKM. The V gene end was trimmed by 6 bases and the J gene end by 4 bases; junction bases not matched to a gene: 10. CDR3 length equals 17 residues. CDR3 protein: CASRPGTGGDGYNEQFF. CDR3 DNA sequence: TGTGCCAGCAGACCCGGGACAGGGGGCGATGGTTACAATGAGCAGTTCTTC.

The chain carries TRBV7-7 and TRBJ2-1; maybe TRBD1 (6 bases). The CDR3 consists of 17 residues. The V and J ends lost 5 bases and 8 bases respectively, with 25 bases between them. Germline CDR1 and CDR2: SSHAT and FNYEAQ (reference sequence). CDR3 loop: CASSLLRRGMIVDEQFF. The CDR3 DNA reads as TGTGCCAGCAGCCTACTACGCAGGGGCATGATAGTGGATGAGCAGTTCTTC. The full variable domain, in which reference TRBV7-7 and TRBJ2-1 provide the parts outside the CDR3, is GAGVSQSPRYKVTKRGQDVTLRCDPISSHATLYWYQQALGQGPEFLTYFNYEAQPDKSGLPSDRFSAERPEGSISTLTIQRTEQRDSAMYRCASSLLRRGMIVDEQFFGPGTRLTVL.

The chain recombines TRBV28 with TRBJ1-2, with TRBD1 identical over 11 bases. V lost 4 bases, J lost 8 bases, and 9 bases stayed unmatched. This CDR3 has 15 amino acids. Looked up from germline, CDR1 is MDHEN and CDR2 is SYDVKM. The CDR3 nucleotides are TGTGCCAGCAGTTGGGACAGGGGGGCCCCACTCGGCTACACCTTC. This encodes CASSWDRGAPLGYTF.

The CDR3: CATSRVGTSRTDTQYF. CDR3 bases: TGTGCCACCAGCAGAGTCGGGACTAGCCGCACAGATACGCAGTATTTT. This chain joins TRBV15 and TRBJ2-3; 9 nucleotides align to TRBD2. Trimming removed 1 base from V and 1 base from J; junction bases left unmatched: 3. Germline CDR1 reads LNHNV; CDR2 reads YYDKDF (reference sequence). The CDR3 extends over 16 amino acids.

This chain uses TRBV2 with TRBJ1-4, with 9 bases lining up with TRBD1. The germline gives CDR1 SNHLY, CDR2 FYNNEI. V lost 6 bases to trimming and J lost 8 bases; unmatched junction nucleotides: 4. This CDR3 has 13 amino acids. The CDR3 sequence is CASRDRGDEKLFF. As DNA, the CDR3 is TGTGCCAGCAGGGACAGGGGTGACGAAAAACTGTTTTTT.

This CDR3 is CASSPKRTSGDPDTQYF. CDR3 bases: TGTGCCAGCAGCCCGAAGAGGACTAGCGGGGACCCAGATACGCAGTATTTT. The V gene is TRBV5-4, the J gene TRBJ2-3, with 12 nucleotides matching TRBD2. The V and J ends lost 4 bases and 4 bases, in that order; junction bases with no gene match: 10. The germline V gene encodes CDR1 SGHNT and CDR2 YYREEE (reference sequence). This CDR3 is 17 amino acids long.

The J gene is TRBJ2-7, the V gene TRBV7-9, with TRBD2 identical over 11 bases. The V and J ends lost 5 bases and 3 bases, in that order; junction bases with no gene match: 6. The CDR3 covers 15 residues. Per germline, CDR1 SEHNR and CDR2 FQNEAQ (reference sequence). The CDR3, as DNA: TGTGCCAGCAGCAGGCCCGGGACTAGCGGCTACGAGCAGTACTTC. It encodes CASSRPGTSGYEQYF.

A single count supports this clone. The rearrangement uses TRBV5-6 and TRBJ2-7, with TRBD2 as a possible D gene (6 bases). The CDR3 is 15 amino acids. Trimming took off 3 bases at V and 2 bases at J, with 15 bases between the two ends. Germline V CDR1 and CDR2: SGHDT, YYEEEE. The CDR3 DNA reads TGTGCCAGCAGCTACCCGGGACTGGCAACCTACGAGCAGTACTTC. Amino acids: CASSYPGLATYEQYF. Combining the CDR3 with reference TRBV5-6 and TRBJ2-7 gives the whole variable domain DAGVTQSPTHLIKTRGQQVTLRCSPKSGHDTVSWYQQALGQGPQFIFQYYEEEERQRGNFPDRFSGHQFPNYSSELNVNALLLGDSALYLCASSYPGLATYEQYFGPGTRLTVT.

The CDR3 spells CASSVVPGTDTQYF. In nucleotides, the CDR3 is TGTGCCAGCAGCGTGGTTCCGGGAACAGATACGCAGTATTTT. The chain couples TRBV9 to TRBJ2-3; tentatively, D is TRBD2 (5 bases). Looked up from germline, CDR1 is SGDLS and CDR2 is YYNGEE. Trimming cost V 2 bases and J 3 bases, with 10 bases left between them. The CDR3 sequence is 14 residues long.

The chain links TRBV5-4 to TRBJ2-5, with 11 bases fitting TRBD2. The CDR3 has 16 amino acids. Trimming took 5 bases from V and 7 from J; bases not matched to a gene: 13. The germline V gene has CDR1 SGHNT and CDR2 YYREEE (reference sequence). DNA for the CDR3: TGTGCCAGCAGTCCTAGCGGGGGGCCCTACGGAAGGACCCAGTACTTC. Amino acids: CASSPSGGPYGRTQYF. Together with reference TRBV5-4 and TRBJ2-5, the CDR3 gives the full variable domain: ETGVTQSPTHLIKTRGQQVTLRCSSQSGHNTVSWYQQALGQGPQFIFQYYREEENGRGNFPPRFSGLQFPNYSSELNVNALELDDSALYLCASSPSGGPYGRTQYFGPGTRLLVL.

The V and J genes are TRBV11-3 and TRBJ2-3, with D perhaps matching TRBD2 (7 bases). Deletions cut 1 base from V and 5 bases from J, with 22 bases between. CDR1 is SGHNT, CDR2 YENEEA, per germline. The CDR3 sequence is 18 residues long. In nucleotides, the CDR3 is TGTGCCAGCAGCTTAGGGGAGGGGCAGGGGTCCTTGGGAGATACGCAGTATTTT. Translating gives CASSLGEGQGSLGDTQYF. Full variable domain (missing parts from reference TRBV11-3 and TRBJ2-3): EAGVVQSPRYKIIEKKQPVAFWCNPISGHNTLYWYLQNLGQGPELLIRYENEEAVDDSQLPKDRFSAERLKGVDSTLKIQPAELGDSAVYLCASSLGEGQGSLGDTQYFGPGTRLTVL.

This clone was detected once. V is TRBV14 and J is TRBJ2-7; D is unresolved. Germline CDR1 and CDR2: SGHDN and FVKESK. The V and J ends lost 1 base and 2 bases respectively, with 3 bases between them. This CDR3 comprises 12 residues. The CDR3 reads CASSQVAYEQYF. In DNA, the CDR3 is TGTGCCAGCAGCCAAGTCGCCTACGAGCAGTACTTC.

The CDR3 here is CAISVGDINYGYTF. The CDR3 DNA reads as TGTGCCATCAGTGTGGGGGACATCAACTATGGCTACACCTTC. The chain links TRBV10-3 to TRBJ1-2, with D perhaps matching TRBD1 (6 bases). V lost 4 bases, J lost 2 bases, and 11 bases lay in between. The CDR3 runs to 14 residues. In germline, CDR1 is ENHRY, CDR2 SYGVKD.

V usage is TRBV6-5 and J usage is TRBJ1-5; TRBD1 matches at 8 bases. Germline CDR1 is MNHEY and CDR2 is SVGAGI. There are 15 residues in the CDR3. Trimming cost V 6 bases and J 6 bases; bases outside gene matches: 10. In DNA, the CDR3 is TGTGCCAGCAGGGCGGACAGGGTCGTGAGTCAGCCCCAGCATTTT. It codes for CASRADRVVSQPQHF.

V is TRBV27 and J is TRBJ2-5; 10 bases match TRBD2. Trimming removed 5 bases from V and 4 bases from J; junction bases left unmatched: 16. Germline V lookup: CDR1 MNHEY, CDR2 SMNVEV (reference sequence). The CDR3 consists of 18 residues. CDR3 residues: CASSQGGWWASGGETQYF. CDR3 sequence (DNA): TGTGCCAGCAGTCAAGGCGGGTGGTGGGCTAGCGGGGGAGAGACCCAGTACTTC.

The V and J genes are TRBV19 and TRBJ2-2, with 7 positions matching TRBD1. This CDR3 region has 14 residues. The J segment lost 3 bases and the V segment lost 4 bases, leaving 2 bases of the junction unmatched. CDR1 and CDR2 (germline): LNHDA, SQIVND (reference sequence). CDR3 amino acids: CASSKDRDTGELFF. CDR3 nucleotide sequence: TGTGCCAGTAGTAAAGACAGGGACACCGGGGAGCTGTTTTTT.

The rearrangement uses TRBV11-2 and TRBJ1-1; D possibly corresponds to TRBD1 (6 bases). Per the germline V gene, CDR1 is SGHAT and CDR2 is FQNNGV. Between the trimmed V and J ends, which lost 2 bases and 6 bases, there was a span of 10 bases. This CDR3 region has 13 residues. CDR3 protein: CASSLQGPPEAFF. CDR3 DNA: TGTGCCAGCAGCTTACAGGGGCCCCCTGAAGCTTTCTTT.

The genes are TRBV7-3 and TRBJ2-7, with D maybe TRBD2 (6 bases). The CDR3 is 15 residues long. V was clipped by 1 base and J by 1 base, with 11 bases between them. From germline, CDR1 is SGHTA and CDR2 FQGTGA. The CDR3 reads CASSLMWGDSYEQYF. The CDR3 nucleotides read TGTGCCAGCAGCTTAATGTGGGGGGATTCCTACGAGCAGTACTTC.